Shown below are 32 T cell receptor beta chains from a single sample sequenced in a study of Graves' ophthalmopathy and Graves' hyperthyroidism. The TCR beta CDR3 regions underwent amplification from RNA transcripts. An opening RT-PCR round employed HTBI primers and preceded a second-round multiplex PCR. TCRdb redid the calling of the multiplex PCR reads with MiXCR, one entry per CDR3 protein. The table lists 350,000 to 400,000 distinct CDR3 sequences, over 15% of them singletons, with about 7% in the top ten. The sequenced sample was peripheral blood. The source of these receptors is a woman aged 18 to 35 with stable Graves' hyperthyroidism.

Comment on this clonotype: The junction departs from the called germline gene at one end, perhaps through a read error. The CDR3 loop is CARRPGVGGYTF. The CDR3 DNA reads as TGCGCCCGCAGACCAGGGGTTGGCGGCTACACCTTC. J is TRBJ2-4 and V is TRBV10-1; a possible D gene is TRBD1 (6 bases). The assigned J gene may be wrong: the sequence end matches TRBJ1-2 better. The length of the CDR3 is 12 residues. CDR1 is WNHNN and CDR2 is SYGVQD in the germline V gene (reference sequence).

The chain recombines TRBV18 with TRBJ2-3, with D hard to call. The germline V gene encodes CDR1 KGHSH and CDR2 LQKENI. The CDR3 covers 13 residues. Between the trimmed V and J ends, which lost 1 base and 4 bases, there was a span of 6 bases. CDR3 loop: CASSPQLSDTQYF. CDR3 DNA: TGTGCCAGCTCACCACAGTTATCAGATACGCAGTATTTT.

This clonotype was observed many times. The V gene is TRBV6-1, the J gene TRBJ2-5; TRBD2 aligns across 9 bases. The V and J ends lost 7 bases and 1 base, in that order; junction bases with no gene match: 13. CDR3 size: 17 residues. Germline CDR1 reads MNHNS; CDR2 reads SASEGT. The CDR3 DNA follows: TGTGCCAGCACCCACCTACCGGCTAGCGGGGCCCAAGAGACCCAGTACTTC. Translated: CASTHLPASGAQETQYF.

This clonotype was detected many times. The rearrangement uses TRBV12-3 or TRBV12-4 and TRBJ2-2; 8 positions agree with TRBD1. V was clipped by 6 bases and J by 5 bases; unmatched bases: 11. The CDR3 has 16 residues. This CDR3 reads CASRDTGTGRTGELFF. CDR3 bases: TGTGCCAGCAGGGATACCGGGACAGGTCGTACCGGGGAGCTGTTTTTT.

At least ten counts were recorded for this clonotype. The genes are TRBV12-3 or TRBV12-4 and TRBJ2-7; a possible D gene is TRBD1 (6 bases). This CDR3 region has 13 residues. The V end was cut by 3 bases, the J end by 6 bases, with 12 bases between. For the CDR3, the DNA is TGTGCCAGCAGTTTCTCCAGGGGTTTCGAGCAGTACTTC. It yields the protein CASSFSRGFEQYF.

This clonotype was counted a few times. Without the conserved terminal phenylalanine or tryptophan, this CDR3 likely stems from a read error. V is TRBV29-1 and J is TRBJ1-1, with 7 bases lining up with TRBD1. Trimming took 4 bases from V and 3 from J; bases not matched to a gene: 11. CDR1 and CDR2 (germline): SQVTM, ANQGSEA. The CDR3 extends over 15 amino acids. CDR3 residues: CSVVGGNRGHTEAFS. As DNA, the CDR3 is TGCAGCGTTGTGGGGGGGAACAGGGGACACACTGAAGCTTTCTCT.

Remarks on this clonotype: The missing conserved phenylalanine or tryptophan at the end of this CDR3 makes a read error likely. The chain carries TRBV4-2 and TRBJ2-2; 8 nucleotides align to TRBD2. CDR3 size: 17 residues. V shed 1 base and J 1 base; nucleotides not matched to a gene: 5. Germline assignment: CDR1 LGHNA and CDR2 YNFKEQ. The DNA for the CDR3 is TGTGCCAGCAGCCAAGGGACCGGGGGGGGGAACACCGGGGAGCTGTTTTCT. It specifies CASSQGTGGGNTGELFS.

To note about this clonotype: An end of the junction does not agree with germline; a read error may underlie this. The rearrangement joins TRBV7-2 to TRBJ1-1; D gene unclear. The CDR3 runs 15 residues. Germline V CDR1 and CDR2: SGHTA, FQGNSA. This chain's CDR3 is CASSFLSAMNTDAFF. The DNA for the CDR3 is TGTGCCAGCAGCTTTCTGAGCGCTATGAACACTGATGCTTTCTTT.

This chain links TRBV4-1 with TRBJ1-1; tentatively, D is TRBD1 (5 bases). Looked up from germline, CDR1 is MGHRA and CDR2 is YSYEKL. V lost 3 bases and J 0 bases, leaving 14 bases between the germline ends. This CDR3 spans 16 amino acids. CDR3 region: CASSHLGGVMNTEAFF. DNA of the CDR3: TGCGCCAGCAGCCATCTGGGGGGGGTAATGAACACTGAAGCTTTCTTT.

This clonotype was picked up many times. V usage is TRBV19 and J usage is TRBJ2-2; weak D call: TRBD2 (7 bases). The germline CDR1 and CDR2 sequences are LNHDA and SQIVND (reference sequence). The CDR3 is 14 residues long. V was trimmed by 8 bases and J by 4 bases, leaving 14 bases between them. CDR3 protein: CASEGGALTGELFF. Written as DNA, the CDR3 is TGTGCCAGTGAGGGGGGGGCCCTCACCGGGGAGCTGTTTTTT.

The V and J genes are TRBV12-3 or TRBV12-4 and TRBJ1-1; no definite D call. CDR3 length: 12 residues. Trimming removed 3 bases at V and 8 bases at J, with 10 bases between. The CDR3, as DNA: TGTGCCAGCAGTTTCGCGGGTATCGAAGCTTTCTTT. Amino acids: CASSFAGIEAFF.

The table lists this clonotype with a few counts. V and J are TRBV18 and TRBJ1-2, with D unresolved. CDR3 length: 14 residues. Trimming removed 1 base at V and 2 bases at J, with 8 bases between. The germline gives CDR1 KGHSH, CDR2 LQKENI. Written as DNA, the CDR3 is TGTGCCAGCTCACCACTACGGCCCAACTATGGCTACACCTTC. This encodes CASSPLRPNYGYTF. The full variable domain, in which reference TRBV18 and TRBJ1-2 provide the parts outside the CDR3, is NAGVMQNPRHLVRRRGQEARLRCSPMKGHSHVYWYRQLPEEGLKFMVYLQKENIIDESGMPKERFSAEFPKEGPSILRIQQVVRGDSAAYFCASSPLRPNYGYTFGSGTRLTVV.

In this sample, this clonotype turned up many times. The chain links TRBV5-1 to TRBJ1-2; D is unclear. Germline V CDR1 and CDR2: SGHRS, YFSETQ. Trimming left V 0 bases short and J 2 bases short, with 8 bases between. The CDR3 runs 14 residues. CDR3 bases: TGCGCCAGCAGCTTGGGGGTGAAAAACTATGGCTACACCTTC. This translates into CASSLGVKNYGYTF. Using reference TRBV5-1 and TRBJ1-2 for the parts outside the CDR3, the full variable domain is KAGVTQTPRYLIKTRGQQVTLSCSPISGHRSVSWYQQTPGQGLQFLFEYFSETQRNKGNFPGRFSGRQFSNSRSEMNVSTLELGDSALYLCASSLGVKNYGYTFGSGTRLTVV.

This clonotype was detected ten times or more. This chain uses TRBV7-2 with TRBJ2-5; 8 bases are a match to TRBD2. Germline assignment: CDR1 SGHTA and CDR2 FQGNSA. This CDR3 is 14 amino acids long. Trimming at V came to 7 bases and at J to 5 bases, leaving 9 bases not matched to a gene. Here the CDR3 reads CASNGLAGIETQYF. As DNA, the CDR3 is TGTGCCAGCAATGGGTTAGCGGGGATCGAGACCCAGTACTTC.

This sequence joins TRBV6-2 or TRBV6-3 and TRBJ1-2; no firm D call. Trimming stripped 9 bases from V and 4 bases from J, with 30 bases between. The V gene's germline CDR1 is MNHEY and CDR2 SVGEGT. The CDR3 spans 18 residues. The CDR3 bases are TGTGCCAGTAGAAACAGACCAAGGTGGAGATTCGGATTCTATGGCTACACCTTC. The encoded protein is CASRNRPRWRFGFYGYTF.

Details on this clonotype: Just one base apart from a much larger clone, this may be a read error. The CDR3 nucleotides are TGTGCCATCAGTGACCAGACTAGCGGAAGCTACGAGCAGTACTTC. This sequence encodes CAISDQTSGSYEQYF. The chain combines TRBV28 with TRBJ2-7, with 9 bases aligning to TRBD2. Germline CDR1 reads MDHEN; CDR2 reads SYDVKM. The CDR3 sequence is 15 residues long. Using reference TRBV28 and TRBJ2-7 for the parts outside the CDR3, the full variable domain is DVKVTQSSRYLVKRTGEKVFLECVQDMDHENMFWYRQDPGLGLRLIYFSYDVKMKEKGDIPEGYSVSREKKERFSLILESASTNQTSMYLCAISDQTSGSYEQYFGPGTRLTVT.

The sample holds many counts of this clonotype. The chain combines TRBV7-9 with TRBJ2-5; D unresolved. Germline V gene lookup returns CDR1 SEHNR and CDR2 FQNEAQ (reference sequence). The CDR3 sequence is 16 residues long. V lost 1 base, J lost 1 base, and 13 bases lay in between. CDR3 protein: CASSLVILGPQETQYF. CDR3 nucleotides: TGTGCCAGCAGCTTAGTTATCCTTGGGCCCCAAGAGACCCAGTACTTC.

At least ten counts were recorded for this clonotype. The chain couples TRBV28 to TRBJ2-7, with 10 bases fitting TRBD1. This CDR3 is built from 16 residues. J was trimmed by 1 base and V by 5 bases; bases with no gene match: 8. From germline, CDR1 is MDHEN and CDR2 SYDVKM. In DNA, the CDR3 is TGTGCCAGCAGTGGTTACGGACAGGGGGGATCCTACGAGCAGTACTTC. Translation gives CASSGYGQGGSYEQYF.

This clonotype was picked up many times. V and J are TRBV6-5 and TRBJ1-2; TRBD1 aligns across 12 bases. Germline V gives CDR1 MNHEY, CDR2 SVGAGI. Trimming at V came to 2 bases and at J to 5 bases, leaving 6 bases not matched to a gene. CDR3 length equals 16 residues. CDR3 sequence: CASSYGTGGRTYGYTF. The CDR3 nucleotides read TGTGCCAGCAGTTACGGGACAGGGGGCCGGACTTATGGCTACACCTTC.

The chain uses TRBV20-1 and TRBJ2-7; TRBD2 matches 7 bases. Germline V gene lookup returns CDR1 DFQATT and CDR2 SNEGSKA (reference sequence). The CDR3 loop spans 15 amino acids. V dropped 6 bases and J dropped 0; count of bases not matched to a gene: 11. CDR3 DNA sequence: TGCAGTGCCCCCCCTGCCAGCGGGGCCTCCTACGAGCAGTACTTC. Amino acids: CSAPPASGASYEQYF.

This clonotype was recorded many times. The chain joins TRBV19 to TRBJ1-5; D gene uncertain. The CDR3 loop spans 16 amino acids. The ends were cut back, 3 bases at V and 2 bases at J, with 14 bases in the middle. Germline V gene sequence: CDR1 LNHDA, CDR2 SQIVND (reference sequence). The CDR3 protein is CASSIEVGPRNQPQHF. DNA for the CDR3: TGTGCCAGTAGTATTGAAGTAGGACCTCGCAATCAGCCCCAGCATTTT.

This chain joins TRBV28 and TRBJ2-4, with a possible D match to TRBD2 (7 bases). The CDR3 sequence is 15 residues long. V was cut by 6 bases and J by 6 bases, with 18 bases left in between. CDR1 and CDR2 from the germline V gene are MDHEN and SYDVKM. CDR3 sequence reads: CASSPPAGAGNIQYF. Here the CDR3 DNA reads TGTGCCAGCAGCCCCCCCGCGGGGGCGGGAAACATTCAGTACTTC.

The table lists this clonotype with many counts. This CDR3 is CASSSSGPTDEQYF. CDR3 DNA: TGTGCCAGCAGCTCGTCAGGCCCCACCGACGAGCAGTACTTC. V gene TRBV4-2 combines with J gene TRBJ2-7, with D unresolved. V lost 5 bases, J lost 5 bases, and 16 bases lay in between. Per the germline V gene, CDR1 is LGHNA and CDR2 is YNFKEQ. This CDR3 comprises 14 residues.

This clonotype was seen ten or more times. J is TRBJ1-1 and V is TRBV6-1, with D tentatively TRBD1 (5 bases). The CDR3 extends over 13 amino acids. V shed 8 bases and J shed 5 bases, with 15 bases lying between them. The V gene's germline CDR1 is MNHNS and CDR2 SASEGT. CDR3 protein: CASALREGTEAFF. CDR3 in DNA: TGTGCCAGCGCCTTGCGGGAGGGGACTGAAGCTTTCTTT.

Ten or more counts support this clonotype. CDR3 loop: CASSLVLHGTANTEAFF. The DNA for the CDR3 is TGTGCCAGCAGCTTAGTACTCCATGGGACAGCAAACACTGAAGCTTTCTTT. The rearrangement uses TRBV11-2 and TRBJ1-1; 7 positions match TRBD1. The J segment lost 2 bases and the V segment lost 1 base, leaving 10 bases of the junction unmatched. CDR1 SGHAT and CDR2 FQNNGV come from the germline V gene. The CDR3 length is 17 residues.

The chain carries TRBV24-1 and TRBJ1-5; TRBD1 is a possible D gene (5 bases). V gave up 0 bases and J gave up 5 bases, with 7 bases separating them. This CDR3 region has 14 residues. The germline gives CDR1 KGHDR, CDR2 SFDVKD. The CDR3 protein is CATSDLTGDQPQHF. The CDR3 nucleotides are TGTGCCACCAGTGATTTGACGGGGGATCAGCCCCAGCATTTT.

This clonotype was recorded at least ten times. CDR3 sequence (DNA): TGTGCCAGCAGCGTAGGCTCGGCCGGGGAGCTGTTTTTT. It encodes CASSVGSAGELFF. This chain links TRBV9 with TRBJ2-2; D is undetermined. From germline, CDR1 is SGDLS and CDR2 YYNGEE. CDR3 length equals 13 residues. V was pared by 0 bases and J by 6 bases, with 6 bases between.

In this sample, this clonotype turned up many times. V usage is TRBV19 and J usage is TRBJ1-5, with 9 bases aligning to TRBD1. This CDR3 comprises 15 residues. Germline values: CDR1 LNHDA, CDR2 SQIVND (reference sequence). V shed 8 bases, J shed 2 bases, and the junction held 7 bases outside the gene matches. The chain's CDR3 is CASRTGGWGNQPQHF. The CDR3, as DNA: TGTGCCAGTCGAACAGGGGGCTGGGGCAATCAGCCCCAGCATTTT. Full variable domain (outside the CDR3, taken from reference TRBV19 and TRBJ1-5): DGGITQSPKYLFRKEGQNVTLSCEQNLNHDAMYWYRQDPGQGLRLIYYSQIVNDFQKGDIAEGYSVSREKKESFPLTVTSAQKNPTAFYLCASRTGGWGNQPQHFGDGTRLSIL.

This clonotype was observed at least ten times. The genes are TRBV6-2 or TRBV6-3 and TRBJ1-6; 8 bases are shared with TRBD1. The CDR3 has 14 amino acids. V lost 6 bases and J lost 3; bases outside the gene matches: 1. Germline lookup yields CDR1 MNHEY and CDR2 SVGEGT. CDR3 coding DNA: TGTGCCAGCAGCGACAGGGGCTATAATTCACCCCTCCACTTT. It is translated as CASSDRGYNSPLHF.

This chain links TRBV11-2 with TRBJ1-5; perhaps TRBD1 as D (5 bases). V lost 5 bases to trimming and J lost 6 bases, with 20 bases between them. CDR1 is SGHAT, CDR2 FQNNGV, per germline. The CDR3 extends over 16 amino acids. CDR3 in DNA: TGTGCCAGCAGCGAAAGCGGGGTAGCAACAGGTCAGCCCCAGCATTTT. It codes for CASSESGVATGQPQHF.

The chain joins TRBV7-8 to TRBJ2-7; D possibly corresponds to TRBD1 (5 bases). V was shortened by 4 bases and J by 4 bases, with 14 bases between the two germline ends. The CDR3 has 14 residues. Germline CDR1 is SGHVS and CDR2 is FQNEAQ. The CDR3 loop reads CASSYAAGLYEQYF. DNA of the CDR3: TGTGCCAGCAGCTATGCGGCAGGGCTTTACGAGCAGTACTTC.

The chain recombines TRBV4-2 with TRBJ2-7; D is perhaps TRBD1 or TRBD2 (5 bases each). CDR1 is LGHNA and CDR2 is YNFKEQ in the germline V gene. The CDR3 extends over 15 amino acids. The germline V and J ends were trimmed by 5 bases and 7 bases, with 21 bases remaining between them. Here the CDR3 DNA reads TGTGCCAGCAGCGACAACTCCGGGACCCCGGGGGAGCAGTACTTC. Protein product: CASSDNSGTPGEQYF.